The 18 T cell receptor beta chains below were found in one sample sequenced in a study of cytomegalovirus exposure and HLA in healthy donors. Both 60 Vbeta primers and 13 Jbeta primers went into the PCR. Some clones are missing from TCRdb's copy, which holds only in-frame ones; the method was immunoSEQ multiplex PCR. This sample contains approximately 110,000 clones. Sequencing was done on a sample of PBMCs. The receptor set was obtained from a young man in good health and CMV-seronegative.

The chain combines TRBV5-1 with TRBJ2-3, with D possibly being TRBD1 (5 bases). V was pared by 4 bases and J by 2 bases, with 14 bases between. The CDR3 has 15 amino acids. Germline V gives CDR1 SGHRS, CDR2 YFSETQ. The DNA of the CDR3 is TGCGCCAGCAGCACAGACAGTCTTCCCACAGATACGCAGTATTTT. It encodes CASSTDSLPTDTQYF.

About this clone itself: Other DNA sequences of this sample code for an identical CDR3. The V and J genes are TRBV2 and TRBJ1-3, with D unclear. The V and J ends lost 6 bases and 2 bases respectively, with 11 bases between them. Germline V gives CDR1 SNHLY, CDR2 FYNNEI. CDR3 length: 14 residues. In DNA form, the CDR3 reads TGTGCCAGCAGCGACGCGGGTACTGGAAACACCATATATTTT. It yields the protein CASSDAGTGNTIYF.

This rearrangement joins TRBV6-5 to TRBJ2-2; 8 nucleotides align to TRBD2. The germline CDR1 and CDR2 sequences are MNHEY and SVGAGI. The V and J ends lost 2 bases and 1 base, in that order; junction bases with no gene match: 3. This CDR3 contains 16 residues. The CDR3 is CASSYEAGGNTGELFF. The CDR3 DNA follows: TGTGCCAGCAGTTACGAGGCGGGGGGGAACACCGGGGAGCTGTTTTTT.

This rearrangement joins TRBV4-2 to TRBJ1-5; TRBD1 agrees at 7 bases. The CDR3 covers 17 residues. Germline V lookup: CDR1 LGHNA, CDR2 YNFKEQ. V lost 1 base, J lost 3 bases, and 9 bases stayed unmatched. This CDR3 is CASSQVDRPGDNQPQHF. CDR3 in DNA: TGTGCCAGCAGCCAAGTGGACAGGCCCGGGGACAATCAGCCCCAGCATTTT.

The CDR3 bases are TGTGCCAGCAGCTTAGTGGGTTCGGGGGTCGACACTGAAGCTTTCTTT. Its protein is CASSLVGSGVDTEAFF. The chain employs TRBV11-2 and TRBJ1-1; perhaps TRBD1 as D (5 bases). This CDR3 is built from 16 residues. Trimming took 1 base from V and 3 from J, leaving 15 bases between them. Germline CDR1 SGHAT, CDR2 FQNNGV.

The CDR3 coding sequence is TGTGCCAGCAGGACCGGAGGGAGGAATGAGCAGTTCTTC. Protein sequence: CASRTGGRNEQFF. The J gene is TRBJ2-1, the V gene TRBV6-5, with a possible D match to TRBD2 (6 bases). The ends were cut back, 6 bases at V and 7 bases at J, with 13 bases in the middle. The V gene's germline CDR1 is MNHEY and CDR2 SVGAGI. The CDR3 loop spans 13 amino acids.

CDR3 coding DNA: TGTGCCAGCAGCTTAGATCCAGAAAACATTCAGTACTTC. Encoded protein: CASSLDPENIQYF. The J gene is TRBJ2-4, the V gene TRBV7-6; D unclear. Germline V gene data show CDR1 as SGHVS and CDR2 as FNYEAQ. The CDR3 is 13 amino acids. V was trimmed by 1 base and J by 5 bases, leaving 6 bases between them.

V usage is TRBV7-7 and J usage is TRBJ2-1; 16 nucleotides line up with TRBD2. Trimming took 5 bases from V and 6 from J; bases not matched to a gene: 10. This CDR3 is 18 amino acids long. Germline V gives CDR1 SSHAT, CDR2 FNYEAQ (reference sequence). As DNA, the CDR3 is TGTGCCAGCAGCCCCCGGGGACTAGCGGGGGGGCCCGGCAATGAGCAGTTCTTC. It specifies CASSPRGLAGGPGNEQFF.

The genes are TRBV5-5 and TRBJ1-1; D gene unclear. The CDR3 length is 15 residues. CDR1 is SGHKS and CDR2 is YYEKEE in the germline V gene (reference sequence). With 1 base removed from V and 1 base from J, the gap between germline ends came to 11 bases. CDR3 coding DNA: TGTGCCAGCAGCTTGACTTTCTCGGGGAACACTGAAGCTTTCTTT. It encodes CASSLTFSGNTEAFF.

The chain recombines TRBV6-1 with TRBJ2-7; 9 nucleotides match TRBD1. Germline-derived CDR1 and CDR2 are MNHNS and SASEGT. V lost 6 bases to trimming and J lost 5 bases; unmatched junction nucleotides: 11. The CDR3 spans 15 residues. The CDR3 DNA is TGTGCCAGCAGGGAGCTCGGGACAGGGCCCCACGAGCAGTACTTC. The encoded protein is CASRELGTGPHEQYF.

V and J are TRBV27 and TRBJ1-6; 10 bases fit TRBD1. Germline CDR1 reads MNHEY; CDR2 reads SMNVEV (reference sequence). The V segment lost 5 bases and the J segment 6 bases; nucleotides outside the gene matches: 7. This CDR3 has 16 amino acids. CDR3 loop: CASSTDRGLGNSPLHF. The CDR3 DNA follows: TGTGCCAGCAGTACTGACAGGGGGCTTGGTAATTCACCCCTCCACTTT.

CDR3 amino acids: CASSGGDRAGDYEQYF. DNA for the CDR3: TGTGCCAGCAGCGGGGGGGACAGGGCCGGGGACTACGAGCAGTACTTC. V is TRBV5-4 and J is TRBJ2-7; 9 bases fit TRBD1. Germline trimming cut 4 bases from V and 3 bases from J; bases unmatched to any gene: 11. The CDR3 spans 16 residues. The germline V gene has CDR1 SGHNT and CDR2 YYREEE (reference sequence).

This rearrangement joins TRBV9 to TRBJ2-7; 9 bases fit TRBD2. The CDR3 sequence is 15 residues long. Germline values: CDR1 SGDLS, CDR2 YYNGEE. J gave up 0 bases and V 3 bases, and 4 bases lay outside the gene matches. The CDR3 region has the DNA TGTGCCAGCAGCGCGGGACTAGCAAACTCCTACGAGCAGTACTTC. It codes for CASSAGLANSYEQYF.

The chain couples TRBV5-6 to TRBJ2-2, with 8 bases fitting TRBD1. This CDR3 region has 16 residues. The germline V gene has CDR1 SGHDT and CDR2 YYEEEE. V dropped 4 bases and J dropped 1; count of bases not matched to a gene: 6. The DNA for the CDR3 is TGTGCCAGCAGCCTGAGGGGGACAGGGAACACCGGGGAGCTGTTTTTT. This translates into CASSLRGTGNTGELFF.

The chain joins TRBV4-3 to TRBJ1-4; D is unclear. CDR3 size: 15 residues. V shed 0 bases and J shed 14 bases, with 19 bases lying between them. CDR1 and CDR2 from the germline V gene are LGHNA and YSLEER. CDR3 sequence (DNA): TGCGCCAGCAGCCAAGATCTTGGAGGGCCTCGAGGCCTGTTTTTT. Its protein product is CASSQDLGGPRGLFF.

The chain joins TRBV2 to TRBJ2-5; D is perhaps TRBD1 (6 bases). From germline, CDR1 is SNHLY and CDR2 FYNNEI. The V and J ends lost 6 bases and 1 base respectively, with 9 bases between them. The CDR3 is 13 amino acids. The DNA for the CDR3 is TGTGCCAGCAGGACAGGCATCCAAGAGACCCAGTACTTC. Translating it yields CASRTGIQETQYF.

This CDR3 reads CASSLDRGGTEAFF. The DNA for the CDR3 is TGCGCCAGCAGCTTAGACAGGGGGGGGACTGAAGCTTTCTTT. The chain links TRBV5-1 to TRBJ1-1; 9 bases line up with TRBD1. Germline-derived CDR1 and CDR2 are SGHRS and YFSETQ. J was trimmed by 5 bases and V by 2 bases; bases with no gene match: 4. CDR3 length equals 14 residues.

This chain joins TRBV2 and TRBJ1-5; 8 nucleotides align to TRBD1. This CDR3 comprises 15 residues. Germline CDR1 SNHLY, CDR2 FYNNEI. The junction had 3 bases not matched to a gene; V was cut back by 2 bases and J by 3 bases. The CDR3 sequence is CASSEQGANNQPQHF. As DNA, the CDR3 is TGTGCCAGCAGTGAACAGGGGGCTAACAATCAGCCCCAGCATTTT.